This TCR beta chain was sequenced in a study of T-cell memory formation after mild COVID-19. V lost 5 bases and J 0 bases, leaving 4 bases between the germline ends. This CDR3 has 13 residues. One entry per CDR3 protein results from TCRdb running MiXCR on the 5' RACE reads. The table shows more than 200,000 distinct CDR3 sequences, with around 15% occurring only once. This clonotype was seen a handful of times. Its specificity is unknown. Whole-study results and caveats: CD4/CD8 balance held among clones contracting day 15 to 85, and later expanders leaned CD4+.

The sequenced sample was PBMCs or a T cell subset sorted from them (not recorded which). The TCR originated in a man younger than 35 who had mild COVID-19 (a few samples of this study predate the infection). Cell type and time point are not known. The V gene is TRBV12-3 or TRBV12-4, the J gene TRBJ2-2; D ambiguous. The CDR3 region is CASSLPNTGELFF. The CDR3 bases are TGTGCCAGCAGTCTACCGAACACCGGGGAGCTGTTTTTT.